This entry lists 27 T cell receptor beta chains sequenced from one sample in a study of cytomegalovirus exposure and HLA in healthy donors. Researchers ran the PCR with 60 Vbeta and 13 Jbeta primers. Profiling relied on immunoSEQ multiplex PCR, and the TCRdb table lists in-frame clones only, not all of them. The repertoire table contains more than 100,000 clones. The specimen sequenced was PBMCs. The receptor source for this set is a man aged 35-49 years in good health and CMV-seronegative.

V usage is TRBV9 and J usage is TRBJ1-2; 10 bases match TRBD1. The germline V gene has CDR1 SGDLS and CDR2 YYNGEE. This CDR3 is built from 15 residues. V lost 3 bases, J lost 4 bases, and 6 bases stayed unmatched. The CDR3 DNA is TGTGCCAGCAGCGAATCGACAGGGGGCGTCTATGGCTACACCTTC. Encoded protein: CASSESTGGVYGYTF.

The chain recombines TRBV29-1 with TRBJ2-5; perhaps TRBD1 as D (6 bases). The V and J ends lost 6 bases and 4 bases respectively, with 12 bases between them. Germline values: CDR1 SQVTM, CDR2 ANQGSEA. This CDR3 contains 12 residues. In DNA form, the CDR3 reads TGCAGCGTCGGCCTCAGGGGAGAGACCCAGTACTTC. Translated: CSVGLRGETQYF.

This chain's CDR3 is CSVVAGYEQYF. CDR3 nucleotide sequence: TGCAGCGTTGTAGCGGGCTACGAGCAGTACTTC. This sequence joins TRBV29-1 and TRBJ2-7; 7 bases are a match to TRBD2. Germline-derived CDR1 and CDR2 are SQVTM and ANQGSEA. The CDR3 loop spans 11 amino acids. Trimming at V came to 4 bases and at J to 3 bases, leaving 0 bases not matched to a gene.

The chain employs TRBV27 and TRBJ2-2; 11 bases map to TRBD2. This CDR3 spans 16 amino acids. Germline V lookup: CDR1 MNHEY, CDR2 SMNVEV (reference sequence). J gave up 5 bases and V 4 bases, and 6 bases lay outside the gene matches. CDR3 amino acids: CASSYTVAGGTGELFF. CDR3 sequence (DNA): TGTGCCAGCAGTTATACAGTAGCGGGAGGGACCGGGGAGCTGTTTTTT.

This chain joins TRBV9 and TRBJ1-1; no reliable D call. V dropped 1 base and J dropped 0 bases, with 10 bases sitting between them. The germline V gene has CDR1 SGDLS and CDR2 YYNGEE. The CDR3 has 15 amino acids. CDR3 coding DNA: TGTGCCAGCAGCGTAAGCGGGATGGTGAACACTGAAGCTTTCTTT. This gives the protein CASSVSGMVNTEAFF.

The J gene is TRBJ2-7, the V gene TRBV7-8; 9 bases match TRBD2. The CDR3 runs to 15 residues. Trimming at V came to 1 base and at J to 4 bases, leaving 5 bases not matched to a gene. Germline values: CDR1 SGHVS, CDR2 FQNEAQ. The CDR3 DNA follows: TGTGCCAGCAGCTTAGTAGTGCGGGAGGGGTACGAGCAGTACTTC. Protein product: CASSLVVREGYEQYF.

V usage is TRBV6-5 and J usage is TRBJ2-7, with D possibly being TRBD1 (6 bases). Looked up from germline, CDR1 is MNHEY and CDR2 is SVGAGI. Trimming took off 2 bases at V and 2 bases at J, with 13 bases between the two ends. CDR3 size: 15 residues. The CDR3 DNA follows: TGTGCCAGCAGTTACCAGACAGGATCGACCTACGAGCAGTACTTC. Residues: CASSYQTGSTYEQYF.

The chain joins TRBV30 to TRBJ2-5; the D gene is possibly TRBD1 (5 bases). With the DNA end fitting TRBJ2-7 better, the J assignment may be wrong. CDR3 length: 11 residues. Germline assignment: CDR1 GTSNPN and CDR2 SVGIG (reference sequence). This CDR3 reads CAGRVSYEQYF. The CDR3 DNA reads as TGTGCCGGCAGGGTATCCTACGAGCAGTACTTC.

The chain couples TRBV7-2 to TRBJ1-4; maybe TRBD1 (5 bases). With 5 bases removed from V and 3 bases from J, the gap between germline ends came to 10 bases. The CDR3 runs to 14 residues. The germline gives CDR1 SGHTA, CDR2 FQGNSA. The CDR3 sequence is CASSPGVSNEKLFF. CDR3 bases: TGTGCCAGCAGCCCGGGGGTTTCTAATGAAAAACTGTTTTTT.

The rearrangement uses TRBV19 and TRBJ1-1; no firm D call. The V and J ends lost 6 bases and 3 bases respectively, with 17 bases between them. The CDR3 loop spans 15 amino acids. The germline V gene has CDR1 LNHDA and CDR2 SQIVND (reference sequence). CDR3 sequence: CASSVPARLDTEAFF. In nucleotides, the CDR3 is TGTGCCAGTAGCGTCCCAGCGCGCTTGGACACTGAAGCTTTCTTT.

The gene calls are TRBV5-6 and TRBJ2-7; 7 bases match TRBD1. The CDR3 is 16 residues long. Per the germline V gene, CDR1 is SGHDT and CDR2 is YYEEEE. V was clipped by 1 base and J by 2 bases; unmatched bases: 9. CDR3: CASSLLTGAITYEQYF. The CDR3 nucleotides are TGTGCCAGCAGCTTGCTAACAGGGGCGATCACCTACGAGCAGTACTTC.

The CDR3 DNA follows: TGTGCCACCAGCAGAACAGGGGTACGCACCGGGGAGCTGTTTTTT. Encoded protein: CATSRTGVRTGELFF. The V call is TRBV15, the J call TRBJ2-2, with 7 positions matching TRBD1. This CDR3 comprises 15 residues. Germline V gives CDR1 LNHNV, CDR2 YYDKDF (reference sequence). Losses at the gene ends were 2 bases for V and 4 bases for J; bases not matched to a gene: 4.

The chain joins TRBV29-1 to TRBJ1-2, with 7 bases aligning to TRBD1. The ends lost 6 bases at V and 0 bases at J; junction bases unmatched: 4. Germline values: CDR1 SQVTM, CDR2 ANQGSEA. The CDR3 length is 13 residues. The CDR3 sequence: CSVGTASNYGYTF. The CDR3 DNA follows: TGCAGCGTAGGGACAGCTTCTAACTATGGCTACACCTTC. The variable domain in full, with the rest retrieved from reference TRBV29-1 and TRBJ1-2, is SAVISQKPSRDICQRGTSLTIQCQVDSQVTMMFWYRQQPGQSLTLIATANQGSEATYESGFVIDKFPISRPNLTFSTLTVSNMSPEDSSIYLCSVGTASNYGYTFGSGTRLTVV.

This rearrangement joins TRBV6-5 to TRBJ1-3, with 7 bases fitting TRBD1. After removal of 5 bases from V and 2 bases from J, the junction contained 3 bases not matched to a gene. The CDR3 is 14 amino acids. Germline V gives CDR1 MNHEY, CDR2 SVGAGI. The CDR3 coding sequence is TGTGCCAGCAGTAAAACAGGGGCTGGAAACACCATATATTTT. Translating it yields CASSKTGAGNTIYF.

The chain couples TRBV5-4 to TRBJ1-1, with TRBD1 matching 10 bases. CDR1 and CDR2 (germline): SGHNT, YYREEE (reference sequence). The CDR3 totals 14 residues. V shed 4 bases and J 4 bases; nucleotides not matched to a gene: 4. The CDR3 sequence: CASSRQGAGTEAFF. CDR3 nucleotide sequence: TGTGCCAGCAGCAGACAGGGGGCGGGCACTGAAGCTTTCTTT.

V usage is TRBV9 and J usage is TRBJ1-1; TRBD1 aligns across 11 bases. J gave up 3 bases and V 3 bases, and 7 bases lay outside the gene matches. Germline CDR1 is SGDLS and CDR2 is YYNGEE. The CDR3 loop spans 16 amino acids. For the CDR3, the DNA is TGTGCCAGCAGCGGAGGACAGGGGGCTTGGGACACTGAAGCTTTCTTT. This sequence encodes CASSGGQGAWDTEAFF. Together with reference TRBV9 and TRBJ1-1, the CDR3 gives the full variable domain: DSGVTQTPKHLITATGQRVTLRCSPRSGDLSVYWYQQSLDQGLQFLIQYYNGEERAKGNILERFSAQQFPDLHSELNLSSLELGDSALYFCASSGGQGAWDTEAFFGQGTRLTVV.

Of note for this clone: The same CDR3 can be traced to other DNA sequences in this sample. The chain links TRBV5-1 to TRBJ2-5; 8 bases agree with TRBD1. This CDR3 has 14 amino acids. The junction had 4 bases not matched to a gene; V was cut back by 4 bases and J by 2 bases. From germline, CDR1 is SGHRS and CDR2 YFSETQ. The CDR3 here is CASSPGTGQETQYF. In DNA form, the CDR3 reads TGCGCCAGCAGCCCCGGGACAGGTCAAGAGACCCAGTACTTC.

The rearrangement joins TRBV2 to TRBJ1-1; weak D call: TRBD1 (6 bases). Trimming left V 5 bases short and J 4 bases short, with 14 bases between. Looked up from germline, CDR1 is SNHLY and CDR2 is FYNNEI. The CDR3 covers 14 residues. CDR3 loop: CASSNRVGGTEAFF. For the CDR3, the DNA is TGTGCCAGCAGTAACAGGGTGGGTGGCACTGAAGCTTTCTTT.

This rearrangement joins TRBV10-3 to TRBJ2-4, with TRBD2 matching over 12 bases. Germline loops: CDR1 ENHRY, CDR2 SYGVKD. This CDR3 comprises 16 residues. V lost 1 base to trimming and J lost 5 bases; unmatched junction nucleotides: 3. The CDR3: CAISELRTSGENIQYF. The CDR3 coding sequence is TGTGCCATCAGTGAGTTAAGGACTAGCGGGGAAAACATTCAGTACTTC.

This chain's CDR3 is CASSRTRGQETQYF. The CDR3 region has the DNA TGTGCCAGCAGTCGTACGAGGGGGCAAGAGACCCAGTACTTC. The chain links TRBV7-2 to TRBJ2-5, with D possibly matching TRBD1 (6 bases). The CDR3 length is 14 residues. The germline V and J ends were trimmed by 6 bases and 2 bases, with 13 bases remaining between them. Per the germline V gene, CDR1 is SGHTA and CDR2 is FQGNSA.

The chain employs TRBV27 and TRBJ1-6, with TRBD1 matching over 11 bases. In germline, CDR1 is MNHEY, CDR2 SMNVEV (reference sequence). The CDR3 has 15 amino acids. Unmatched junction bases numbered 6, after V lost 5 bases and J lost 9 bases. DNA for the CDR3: TGTGCCAGCAGTCGGACAGGGGGCGCGGGTTCACCCCTCCACTTT. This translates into CASSRTGGAGSPLHF.

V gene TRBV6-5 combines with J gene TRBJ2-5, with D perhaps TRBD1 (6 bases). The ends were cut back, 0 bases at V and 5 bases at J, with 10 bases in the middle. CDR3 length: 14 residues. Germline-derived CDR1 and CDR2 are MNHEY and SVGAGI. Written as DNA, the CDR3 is TGTGCCAGCAGTTACTCACAGGGAAGCGAGACCCAGTACTTC. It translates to CASSYSQGSETQYF.

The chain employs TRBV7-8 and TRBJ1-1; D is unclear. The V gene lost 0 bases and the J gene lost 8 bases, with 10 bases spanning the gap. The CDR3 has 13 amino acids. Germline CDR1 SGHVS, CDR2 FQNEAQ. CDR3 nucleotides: TGTGCCAGCAGCTTAGCGGGTGGGCAGGAAGCTTTCTTT. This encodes CASSLAGGQEAFF.

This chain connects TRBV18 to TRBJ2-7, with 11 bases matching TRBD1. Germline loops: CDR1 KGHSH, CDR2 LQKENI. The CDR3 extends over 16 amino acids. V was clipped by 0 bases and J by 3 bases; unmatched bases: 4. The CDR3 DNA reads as TGTGCCAGCTCACCACCGGGACAGGGGGTTAGCTACGAGCAGTACTTC. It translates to CASSPPGQGVSYEQYF.

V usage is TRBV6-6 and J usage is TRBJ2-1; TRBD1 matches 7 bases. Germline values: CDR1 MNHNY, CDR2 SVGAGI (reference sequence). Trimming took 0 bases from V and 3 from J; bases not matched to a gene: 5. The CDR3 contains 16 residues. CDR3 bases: TGTGCCAGCAGTTACTCGAGTAGGACAGGCTACAATGAGCAGTTCTTC. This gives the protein CASSYSSRTGYNEQFF.

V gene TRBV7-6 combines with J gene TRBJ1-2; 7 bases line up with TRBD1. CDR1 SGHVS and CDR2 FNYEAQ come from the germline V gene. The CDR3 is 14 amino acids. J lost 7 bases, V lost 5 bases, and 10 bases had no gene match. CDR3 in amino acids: CASSKDRMTAGYTF. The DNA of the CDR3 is TGTGCCAGCAGCAAGGACAGGATGACTGCTGGCTACACCTTC.

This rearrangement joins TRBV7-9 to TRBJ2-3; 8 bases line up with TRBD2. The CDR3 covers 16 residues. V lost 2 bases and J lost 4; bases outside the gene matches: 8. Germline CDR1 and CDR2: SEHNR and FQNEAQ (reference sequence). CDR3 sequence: CASSLSAGANADTQYF. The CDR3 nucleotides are TGTGCCAGCAGCTTATCAGCGGGAGCGAATGCAGATACGCAGTATTTT.